This T cell receptor beta chain was observed in a study of blood T cell repertoires in COVID-19. Whole-study context: T cells, B-cell-depleted T cells, or PBMCs provided the cDNA or gDNA that served as material.

The data were produced by immunoSEQ multiplex PCR, yet TCRdb's version contains in-frame clones alone and is incomplete. This sample has around 280,000 clones, with around 87% found just once. There are 12 residues in the CDR3. The V gene lost 7 bases and the J gene lost 5 bases, with 8 bases spanning the gap. Germline V lookup: CDR1 MDHEN, CDR2 SYDVKM. This clonotype originated in a woman between 25 and 40 years old who had recovered from COVID-19. V and J are TRBV28 and TRBJ2-2; tentative D call: TRBD2 (6 bases). Input material: peripheral blood. CDR3 bases: TGTGCCAGCACCGCGGGAACCGGGGAGCTGTTTTTT. It codes for CASTAGTGELFF.